The rows below give T cell receptor beta chains drawn from one sample of a study of cytomegalovirus exposure and HLA in healthy donors. Here immunoSEQ multiplex PCR was the method, and the copy in TCRdb shows in-frame clones only, minus some. This sample has 100,000 to 150,000 clones, with around 77% found just once. Sequences were obtained from PBMCs. The receptors originated from a woman between 55 and 75 years old in good health and CMV-seronegative. CDR3s include the opening cysteine and the closing phenylalanine or tryptophan. Each record gives: J gene, D gene, clone size, CDR3 length, V gene, CDR3 protein, CDR3 DNA. A D gene is named only where the DNA matches it firmly. Only part of the rows carry a size: once, few, many, or a class if the clone is expanded.

>TRBJ2-7|TRBD1|once|14|TRBV5-1
CASSEGQGPYEQYF
TGCGCCAGCAGCGAGGGACAGGGGCCCTACGAGCAGTACTTC
>TRBJ2-3|.|once|12|TRBV9
CASSHSLDTQYF
TGTGCCAGCAGCCATAGCCTAGATACGCAGTATTTT
>TRBJ1-2|TRBD1|.|15|TRBV7-2
CASSVTGGQGYGYTF
TGTGCCAGCAGCGTAACAGGGGGTCAGGGCTATGGCTACACCTTC
>TRBJ1-2|.|.|14|TRBV5-6
CASSNLTTLHGYTF
TGTGCCAGCAGCAATTTAACTACACTTCATGGCTACACCTTC
>TRBJ2-2|TRBD2|.|18|TRBV9
CASSARLAGGPNTGELFF
TGTGCCAGCAGCGCGAGACTAGCGGGCGGCCCGAACACCGGGGAGCTGTTTTTT
>TRBJ1-1|.|.|15|TRBV4-2
CASSQGLAENTEAFF
TGTGCCAGCAGCCAAGGTTTGGCAGAGAACACTGAAGCTTTCTTT
>TRBJ2-3|.|few|15|TRBV7-9
CASSLELAGVDTQYF
TGTGCCAGCAGCTTAGAGTTGGCAGGGGTAGATACGCAGTATTTT
>TRBJ1-2|TRBD1|.|15|TRBV5-6
CASSLAGQGPYGYTF
TGTGCCAGCAGCTTGGCGGGACAGGGACCCTATGGCTACACCTTC
>TRBJ2-1|TRBD2|few|15|TRBV29-1
CSVEWLAEINNEQFF
TGCAGCGTTGAGTGGCTAGCGGAGATAAACAATGAGCAGTTCTTC
>TRBJ2-5|TRBD1|.|14|TRBV10-1
CASSDRGPSETQYF
TGCGCCAGCAGTGACAGGGGGCCTTCGGAGACCCAGTACTTC
>TRBJ2-7|.|.|15|TRBV27
CASSLVGSAKYEQYF
TGTGCCAGCAGTTTAGTGGGGAGCGCTAAGTACGAGCAGTACTTC
>TRBJ1-1|.|.|16|TRBV19
CASSVPSGLLGTEAFF
TGTGCCAGTAGTGTACCTTCAGGGTTATTGGGCACTGAAGCTTTCTTT
>TRBJ2-1|TRBD2|.|13|TRBV7-6
CASKMGTIHEQFF
TGTGCCAGCAAAATGGGGACTATCCATGAGCAGTTCTTC
>TRBJ2-1|.|.|13|TRBV9
CASSGQSFDEQFF
TGTGCCAGCAGCGGGCAATCTTTCGATGAGCAGTTCTTC
>TRBJ2-2|TRBD2|.|19|TRBV9
CASSAPGLAGEGNTGELFF
TGTGCCAGCAGCGCCCCGGGACTAGCGGGAGAGGGGAACACCGGGGAGCTGTTTTTT
>TRBJ2-3|TRBD2|few|21|TRBV4-2
CASSQDSRPGLAGGNTDTQYF
TGTGCCAGCAGCCAAGATAGTCGTCCGGGACTAGCGGGGGGGAACACAGATACGCAGTATTTT
>TRBJ2-7|TRBD1|.|17|TRBV7-9
CASSSRTGGRPSYEQYF
TGTGCCAGCAGCTCACGAACAGGGGGCCGTCCATCCTACGAGCAGTACTTC
>TRBJ2-6|.|.|17|TRBV11-2
CASSFMGRTSGANVLTF
TGTGCCAGCAGCTTCATGGGCCGTACCTCTGGGGCCAACGTCCTGACTTTC
>TRBJ2-5|.|.|14|TRBV5-5
CASSLQPSGETQYF
TGTGCCAGCAGCTTGCAACCCAGCGGGGAGACCCAGTACTTC
>TRBJ2-3|TRBD2|.|15|TRBV19
CASSIPSGAGDTQYF
TGTGCCAGTAGTATCCCTAGCGGGGCGGGAGATACGCAGTATTTT